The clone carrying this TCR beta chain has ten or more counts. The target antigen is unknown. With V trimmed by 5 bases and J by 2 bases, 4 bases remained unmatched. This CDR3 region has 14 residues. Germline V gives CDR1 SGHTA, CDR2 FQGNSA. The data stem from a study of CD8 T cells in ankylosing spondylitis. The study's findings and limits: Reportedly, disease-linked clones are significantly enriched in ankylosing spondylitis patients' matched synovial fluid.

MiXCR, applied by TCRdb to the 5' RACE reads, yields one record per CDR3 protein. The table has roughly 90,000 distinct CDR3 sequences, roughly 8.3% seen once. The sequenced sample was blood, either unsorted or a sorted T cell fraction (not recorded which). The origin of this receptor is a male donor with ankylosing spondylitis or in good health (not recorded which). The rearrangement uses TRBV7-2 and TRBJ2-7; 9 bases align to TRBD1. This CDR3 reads CASSQDRGAYEQYF. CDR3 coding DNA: TGTGCCAGCAGCCAGGACAGGGGTGCCTACGAGCAGTACTTC.